This T cell receptor beta chain originates from a study of technical replicates of blood from several donors. Germline V gives CDR1 MNHEY, CDR2 SMNVEV (reference sequence). The CDR3 has 15 amino acids. V was clipped by 4 bases and J by 0 bases, with 12 bases between them. Assay: immunoSEQ multiplex PCR; the TCRdb copy retains only in-frame clones and omits some. The sample lists approximately 99,000 clones, about 95% occurring once. V and J are TRBV27 and TRBJ1-1, with D uncertain. The TCR sequence derives from a human donor in good health. The sample taken for sequencing was T cells isolated from PBMCs. The CDR3 loop reads CASSYSPGLNTEAFF. The CDR3 nucleotides read TGTGCCAGCAGTTACAGTCCGGGGTTGAACACTGAAGCTTTCTTT.